This TCR beta chain was found in a study of radiotherapy plus CTLA-4 blockade in lung cancer. Study summary: Disease control was achieved by around 32% of patients, and objective responses by more than 15%.

Clones were sequenced by immunoSEQ multiplex PCR, and TCRdb holds only the in-frame ones, with some missing. The sample has tens of thousands of clones, about four fifths seen once; the top ten hold about 5%. Focal radiation with ipilimumab CTLA-4 blockade was given to patients with chemo-refractory metastatic non-small-cell lung cancer. Trimming took 5 bases from V and 8 from J, leaving 12 bases between them. The CDR3 runs 12 residues. Per the germline V gene, CDR1 is MDHEN and CDR2 is SYDVKM. The chain employs TRBV28 and TRBJ1-1; D is undetermined. The TCR was taken from a human donor with non-small cell lung cancer whose response to radiotherapy plus ipilimumab could not be evaluated. Sequences were derived from peripheral blood, sampled from a patient treated with radiotherapy plus ipilimumab. The CDR3 coding sequence is TGTGCCAGCAGTGAGGTGGAGGTGGAAGCTTTCTTT. Its protein product is CASSEVEVEAFF.